One sample yielded the 11 T cell receptor beta chains listed below, sequenced in a study of follicular helper T cells after annual influenza vaccination. Data came from immunoSEQ multiplex PCR; TCRdb stores just in-frame clones and leaves some out. The sample holds about 7,200 clones, 80% to 85% seen once. Stated time point: 2015-2016 season, 7 days after influenza vaccination. This specimen consisted of CXCR5- memory CD4+ T cells sorted from blood, obtained 7 days after influenza vaccination. The receptors were gathered from an adult who received the influenza vaccine.

The genes are TRBV5-6 and TRBJ2-7; D not resolved. CDR3 length equals 11 residues. The V gene's germline CDR1 is SGHDT and CDR2 YYEEEE. Trimming pared 2 bases from V and 3 bases from J, leaving 3 bases between. The CDR3 protein is CASSFYYEQYF. The CDR3 DNA reads TGTGCCAGCAGCTTTTACTACGAGCAGTACTTC.

V gene TRBV21-1 combines with J gene TRBJ1-4. TRBV21-1 is a pseudogene segment. This CDR3 comprises 11 residues. The CDR3 sequence is CASSGGAYLFF. The CDR3 DNA sequence: TGTGCCAGCAGCGGGGGGGCTTACCTGTTTTTT.

The rearrangement links TRBV7-9 to TRBJ2-7; a weak D match, TRBD1 (5 bases). Trimming left V 7 bases short and J 2 bases short, with 12 bases between. This CDR3 is built from 13 residues. Germline CDR1 reads SEHNR; CDR2 reads FQNEAQ (reference sequence). The CDR3 bases are TGTGCCAGCATCAACGACAGTGCCTACGAGCAGTACTTC. The encoded protein is CASINDSAYEQYF.

This clone has a single count. CDR3 in amino acids: CASMIPGLVTEAFF. CDR3 bases: TGTGCCAGCATGATTCCCGGGTTGGTCACTGAAGCTTTCTTT. This chain links TRBV27 with TRBJ1-1; unclear D gene. There are 14 residues in the CDR3. Germline-derived CDR1 and CDR2 are MNHEY and SMNVEV (reference sequence). V lost 7 bases and J 4 bases, leaving 16 bases between the germline ends.

This clone was seen a handful of times. The chain recombines TRBV11-3 with TRBJ1-6; the D is unclear. This CDR3 spans 12 amino acids. The ends were cut back, 3 bases at V and 7 bases at J, with 4 bases in the middle. Germline assignment: CDR1 SGHNT and CDR2 YENEEA. The CDR3 loop is CASSLSNSPLHF. The CDR3 DNA reads TGTGCCAGCAGCTTGAGCAATTCACCCCTCCACTTT. The variable domain in full, completed from reference TRBV11-3 and TRBJ1-6, reads EAGVVQSPRYKIIEKKQPVAFWCNPISGHNTLYWYLQNLGQGPELLIRYENEEAVDDSQLPKDRFSAERLKGVDSTLKIQPAELGDSAVYLCASSLSNSPLHFGNGTRLTVT.

This chain links TRBV5-1 with TRBJ2-1, with 8 bases that match TRBD2. V trimming: 7 bases; J trimming: 4 bases; junction bases outside the gene matches: 10. Germline V gene sequence: CDR1 SGHRS, CDR2 YFSETQ. CDR3 length: 15 amino acids. CDR3 sequence (DNA): TGCGCCAGCGAGCAGGGCGGGGGGTTATACAATGAGCAGTTCTTC. It is translated as CASEQGGGLYNEQFF. The full variable domain, its missing parts supplied by reference TRBV5-1 and TRBJ2-1, is KAGVTQTPRYLIKTRGQQVTLSCSPISGHRSVSWYQQTPGQGLQFLFEYFSETQRNKGNFPGRFSGRQFSNSRSEMNVSTLELGDSALYLCASEQGGGLYNEQFFGPGTRLTVL.

This sequence joins TRBV5-1 and TRBJ2-4, with D perhaps matching TRBD2 (5 bases). The CDR3 extends over 15 amino acids. Trimming removed 4 bases from V and 5 bases from J, with 16 bases in between. Germline lookup yields CDR1 SGHRS and CDR2 YFSETQ. CDR3 region: CASSPLSPGENIQYF. For the CDR3, the DNA is TGCGCCAGCAGCCCCCTGTCCCCCGGGGAAAACATTCAGTACTTC.

This rearrangement joins TRBV6-1 to TRBJ2-7, with D perhaps TRBD1 (5 bases). The CDR3 contains 13 residues. Per germline, CDR1 MNHNS and CDR2 SASEGT. The V end was cut by 7 bases, the J end by 1 base, with 11 bases between. DNA for the CDR3: TGTGCCAGCACCCCAGGGTTATCCTACGAGCAGTACTTC. It is translated as CASTPGLSYEQYF.

The V gene is TRBV4-2, the J gene TRBJ1-4; 7 positions agree with TRBD1. V gave up 3 bases and J gave up 0 bases; unmatched junction bases: 4. The CDR3 contains 16 residues. Germline CDR1 and CDR2: LGHNA and YNFKEQ. CDR3 sequence reads: CASSQSGQSTNEKLFF. In DNA form, the CDR3 reads TGTGCCAGCAGCCAGTCGGGACAGTCAACTAATGAAAAACTGTTTTTT.

J is TRBJ2-5 and V is TRBV27, with D perhaps TRBD1 or TRBD2 (5 bases each). The germline V and J ends were trimmed by 6 bases and 3 bases, with 11 bases remaining between them. The CDR3 has 13 amino acids. Germline assignment: CDR1 MNHEY and CDR2 SMNVEV (reference sequence). The CDR3 protein is CASREDTEETQYF. The CDR3 bases are TGTGCCAGCAGGGAGGACACCGAAGAGACCCAGTACTTC.

The rearrangement joins TRBV27 to TRBJ2-7; 9 bases are a match to TRBD2. Losses at the gene ends were 4 bases for V and 4 bases for J; bases not matched to a gene: 5. Germline V gene sequence: CDR1 MNHEY, CDR2 SMNVEV (reference sequence). This CDR3 is 14 amino acids long. The CDR3 protein is CASSSAGGRYEQYF. CDR3 bases: TGTGCCAGCAGTTCGGCGGGGGGGCGGTACGAGCAGTACTTC.